The present entry profiles one T cell receptor beta chain with its context. TCRdb redid the calling of the 5' RACE reads with MiXCR, one entry per CDR3 protein. The repertoire holds tens of thousands of distinct CDR3 sequences, with around 8% as singletons. This sample is part of a study of spatial heterogeneity in lung cancer. In the study overall: Detection consistently captured more beta-chain sequences than alpha-chain sequences.

CDR3 length: 18 residues. Germline CDR1 SGHRS, CDR2 YFSETQ. V was clipped by 3 bases and J by 2 bases; unmatched bases: 11. Sample time point: sample taken at primary tumor resection. Frozen PBMC, nontumor lung or tumor provided whole RNA, which was sequenced unsorted. The sample was PBMCs, taken at surgery. The chain links TRBV5-1 to TRBJ2-3, with 11 nucleotides matching TRBD2. The source of this sequence is a female donor with early-stage non-small cell lung cancer. In nucleotides, the CDR3 is TGCGCCAGCAGCTCGCCCCCAGGACTAGCGGGCCACACAGATACGCAGTATTTT. Its translation: CASSSPPGLAGHTDTQYF.